The 12 T cell receptor beta chains given below trace back to one sample, sequenced in a study of response to subunit inactivated influenza vaccine. Via MiXCR, TCRdb re-called the RT-PCR reads, giving one row per CDR3 protein. The sample shows hundreds of thousands of distinct CDR3 sequences, approximately 10% of them seen only once. The same sample was also used in a study of T cells expressing NK-cell markers. That source adds: 5'RACE template switching with UMIs produced the TCR beta cDNA.

The sample was PBMCs from blood, taken on the day of vaccination. These receptors all stem from a man in his fifties who received an inactivated influenza vaccine.

This clonotype was recorded a few times. This sequence joins TRBV5-1 and TRBJ2-1; D is perhaps TRBD1 (6 bases). The CDR3 contains 13 residues. From germline, CDR1 is SGHRS and CDR2 YFSETQ. Trimming stripped 5 bases from V and 10 bases from J, with 16 bases between. CDR3 sequence reads: CASRPTDSSEQFF. CDR3 bases: TGCGCCAGCAGACCAACGGACAGCTCCGAGCAGTTCTTC.

This chain's CDR3 is CASSPHRVGGYTF. CDR3 sequence (DNA): TGTGCCAGCAGTCCTCACAGGGTTGGTGGCTACACCTTC. The chain employs TRBV27 and TRBJ1-2; tentative D call: TRBD1 (6 bases). Germline CDR1 is MNHEY and CDR2 is SMNVEV (reference sequence). Trimming cost V 5 bases and J 7 bases, with 14 bases left between them. The CDR3 loop spans 13 amino acids.

This clonotype was recorded at least ten times. The chain has TRBV15 and TRBJ2-7, with 10 bases lining up with TRBD2. V lost 1 base, J lost 3 bases, and 15 bases stayed unmatched. Per the germline V gene, CDR1 is LNHNV and CDR2 is YYDKDF (reference sequence). The CDR3 is 19 amino acids. The chain's CDR3 is CATSRVLGLAGEIDYEQYF. CDR3 nucleotide sequence: TGTGCCACCAGCAGAGTGTTAGGGCTAGCGGGAGAGATCGACTACGAGCAGTACTTC.

This clonotype was counted a few times. The chain uses TRBV11-2 and TRBJ2-6; D possibly corresponds to TRBD1 (6 bases). The V and J ends lost 5 bases and 0 bases respectively, with 17 bases between them. The CDR3 is made up of 18 amino acids. Per germline, CDR1 SGHAT and CDR2 FQNNGV. CDR3 sequence: CASSPPPGVNSGANVLTF. The DNA for the CDR3 is TGTGCCAGCAGCCCCCCCCCAGGGGTCAACTCTGGGGCCAACGTCCTGACTTTC.

The chain combines TRBV20-1 with TRBJ2-7, with TRBD2 identical over 11 bases. This CDR3 spans 14 amino acids. Per the germline V gene, CDR1 is DFQATT and CDR2 is SNEGSKA (reference sequence). With V trimmed by 5 bases and J by 6 bases, 9 bases remained unmatched. The CDR3 loop is CSAPLTSGAREQYF. The CDR3 DNA reads as TGCAGTGCTCCCTTGACTAGCGGGGCGCGCGAGCAGTACTTC.

V is TRBV7-6 and J is TRBJ2-5, with D possibly being TRBD1 or TRBD2 (6 bases each). The CDR3 is 18 amino acids. V was cut by 2 bases and J by 3 bases, with 22 bases left in between. Germline V gene data show CDR1 as SGHVS and CDR2 as FNYEAQ. The CDR3 nucleotides read TGTGCCAGCAGCTTAACCCCCCGTATTGGAGGGGGGAAAGAGACCCAGTACTTC. This codes for CASSLTPRIGGGKETQYF.

This clonotype was detected a few times. This sequence joins TRBV4-1 and TRBJ2-2; 11 bases align to TRBD2. V shed 0 bases, J shed 7 bases, and the junction held 7 bases outside the gene matches. The CDR3 is 17 residues long. Germline-derived CDR1 and CDR2 are MGHRA and YSYEKL. This CDR3 is CASSQEISLAGGGELFF. DNA of the CDR3: TGCGCCAGCAGCCAAGAAATCTCCCTAGCGGGAGGCGGGGAGCTGTTTTTT.

This clonotype was observed at least ten times. The rearrangement links TRBV5-1 to TRBJ2-1; 9 nucleotides match TRBD1. The V segment lost 3 bases and the J segment 0 bases; nucleotides outside the gene matches: 13. Germline CDR1 reads SGHRS; CDR2 reads YFSETQ. The CDR3 spans 19 residues. CDR3 sequence: CASSSPELGTGSSYNEQFF. The CDR3, as DNA: TGCGCCAGCAGCTCTCCGGAATTAGGGACAGGGAGCTCCTACAATGAGCAGTTCTTC.

This clonotype was seen a handful of times. The chain joins TRBV4-2 to TRBJ2-7, with TRBD1 matching 9 bases. Germline CDR1 is LGHNA and CDR2 is YNFKEQ. The CDR3 is 17 residues long. The J segment lost 0 bases and the V segment lost 0 bases, leaving 6 bases of the junction unmatched. CDR3: CASSQDIGGQGSYEQYF. CDR3 sequence (DNA): TGTGCCAGCAGCCAAGATATAGGGGGACAGGGCTCCTACGAGCAGTACTTC.

This clonotype was observed a handful of times. The rearrangement uses TRBV7-9 and TRBJ1-3; no firm D call. The ends were cut back, 3 bases at V and 3 bases at J, with 3 bases in the middle. This CDR3 has 12 amino acids. Germline V lookup: CDR1 SEHNR, CDR2 FQNEAQ (reference sequence). CDR3 in amino acids: CASSLNGNTIYF. Here the CDR3 DNA reads TGTGCCAGCAGCTTGAATGGAAACACCATATATTTT.

This rearrangement joins TRBV19 to TRBJ2-2; TRBD1 matches 7 bases. Germline V lookup: CDR1 LNHDA, CDR2 SQIVND (reference sequence). Trimming at V came to 10 bases and at J to 5 bases, leaving 13 bases not matched to a gene. CDR3 length: 15 amino acids. CDR3 in amino acids: CATSHGGQLTGELFF. Written as DNA, the CDR3 is TGTGCCACCTCACATGGGGGACAGCTAACCGGGGAGCTGTTTTTT.

The chain is built from TRBV20-1 and TRBJ2-7; D gene unclear. With 1 base removed from V and 2 bases from J, the gap between germline ends came to 9 bases. Germline CDR1 reads DFQATT; CDR2 reads SNEGSKA (reference sequence). The CDR3 sequence is 13 residues long. The CDR3 sequence is CSARVWAAYEQYF. The CDR3 DNA is TGCAGTGCTAGAGTCTGGGCAGCCTACGAGCAGTACTTC.